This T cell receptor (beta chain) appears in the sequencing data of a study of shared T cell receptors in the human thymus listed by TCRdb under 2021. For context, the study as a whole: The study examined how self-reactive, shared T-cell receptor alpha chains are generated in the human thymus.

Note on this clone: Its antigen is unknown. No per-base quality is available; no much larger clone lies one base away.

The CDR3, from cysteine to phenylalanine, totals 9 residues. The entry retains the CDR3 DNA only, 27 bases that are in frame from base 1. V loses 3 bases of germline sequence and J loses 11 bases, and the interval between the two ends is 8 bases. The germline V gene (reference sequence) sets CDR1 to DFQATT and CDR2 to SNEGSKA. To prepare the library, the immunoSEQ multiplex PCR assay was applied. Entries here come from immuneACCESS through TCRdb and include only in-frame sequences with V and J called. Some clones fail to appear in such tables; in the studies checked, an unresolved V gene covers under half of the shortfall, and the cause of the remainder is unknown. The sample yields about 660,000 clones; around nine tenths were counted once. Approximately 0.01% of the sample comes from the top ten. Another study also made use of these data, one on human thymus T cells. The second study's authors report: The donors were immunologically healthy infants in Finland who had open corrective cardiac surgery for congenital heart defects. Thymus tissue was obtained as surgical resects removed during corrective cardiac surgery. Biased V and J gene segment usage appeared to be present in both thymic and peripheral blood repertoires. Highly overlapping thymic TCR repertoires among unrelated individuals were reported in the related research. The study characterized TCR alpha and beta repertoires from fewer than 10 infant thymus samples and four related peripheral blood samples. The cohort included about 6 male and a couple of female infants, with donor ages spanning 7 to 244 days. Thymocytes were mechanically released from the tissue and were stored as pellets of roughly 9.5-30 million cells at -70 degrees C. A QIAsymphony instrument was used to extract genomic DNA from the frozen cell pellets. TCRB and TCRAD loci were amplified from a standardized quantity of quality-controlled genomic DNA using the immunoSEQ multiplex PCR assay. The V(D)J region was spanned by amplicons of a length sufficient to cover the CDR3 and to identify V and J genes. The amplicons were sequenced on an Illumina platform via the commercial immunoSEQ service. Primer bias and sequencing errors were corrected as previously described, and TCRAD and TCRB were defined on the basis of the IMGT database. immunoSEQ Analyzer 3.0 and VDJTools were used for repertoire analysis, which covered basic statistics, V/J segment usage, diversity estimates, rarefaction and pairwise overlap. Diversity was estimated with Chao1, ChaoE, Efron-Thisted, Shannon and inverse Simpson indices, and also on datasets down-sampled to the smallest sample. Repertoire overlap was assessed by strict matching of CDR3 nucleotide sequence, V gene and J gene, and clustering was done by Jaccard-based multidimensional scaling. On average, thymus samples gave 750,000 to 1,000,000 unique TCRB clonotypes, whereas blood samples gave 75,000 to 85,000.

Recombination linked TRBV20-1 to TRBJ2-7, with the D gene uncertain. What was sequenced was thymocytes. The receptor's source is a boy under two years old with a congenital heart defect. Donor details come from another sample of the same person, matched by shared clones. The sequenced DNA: TGCAGTGCTAGGCCTGAGAAGTACTTC. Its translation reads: CSARPEKYF.